The rows below give T cell receptor beta chains drawn from one sample of a study of shared clonotypes between healthy human individuals. Assay used: immunoSEQ multiplex PCR; TCRdb lists only in-frame clones, some missing. The repertoire includes millions of clones, about 93% of them detected once, and about 1.8% sits in the top ten. The source material was naive CD8+ T cells from PBMCs. These TCRs come from a young man in good health. Some clones in this sample may be carry-over from other donors' samples. The conserved cysteine and the conserved F or W are not part of the CDR3 here. A clone size is listed for some rows: how often the clone was seen (once, few, many), or a class if it is expanded.

abundance	v_gene	j_gene	CDR3aa
-	TRBV23-1	TRBJ1-5	ASSPTGFRYSNQPQH
-	TRBV28	TRBJ2-5	ASTTGAETQY
-	TRBV9	TRBJ2-1	ASSETSFRNEQF
-	TRBV5-1	TRBJ2-1	ASTSGKSSYNEQF
-	TRBV14	TRBJ2-6	ASSNRQPGANVLT
-	TRBV7-9	TRBJ2-2	ASSLLGGELF
-	TRBV6-5	TRBJ2-2	ASSYGGGVSTGELF
-	TRBV6-4	TRBJ2-7	ASSEEAGVFHEQY
-	TRBV19	TRBJ1-5	ASSTRQGPTSNAGSNQPQH
-	TRBV15	TRBJ2-7	ATSSRLAGPSYEQY
once	TRBV11-1	TRBJ2-1	ASSLKREVYNEQF
-	TRBV11-3	TRBJ2-3	ASSLGTSLRPDTQY
few	TRBV7-9	TRBJ1-5	ASSGRVRREPQH
-	TRBV9	TRBJ2-2	ASSVQTGELF
-	TRBV9	TRBJ2-7	ASSLTPSYEQY
-	TRBV27	TRBJ2-7	ASSLGGGGDYYEQY
-	TRBV7-2	TRBJ2-7	ASSLGGTGREQY
-	TRBV28	-	ASSPGTESSYEQY
-	TRBV30	TRBJ2-6	AWSMESRANVLT
-	TRBV4-1	TRBJ2-3	ASSQESPTDTQY
-	TRBV2	TRBJ2-7	ASIWPGQSSYEQY
-	TRBV27	TRBJ2-1	ASSLIGGEGLREQF
-	TRBV19	TRBJ2-1	ASSIGPRNEQF
-	TRBV13	TRBJ2-7	ASSLGASGLSITSYEQY
-	TRBV5-8	TRBJ2-1	ASSLVAGVHNEQF
-	TRBV4-3	TRBJ2-2	ASSQDTGLAVHTGELF
few	TRBV19	TRBJ2-2	ASSPGTELF
-	TRBV5-8	TRBJ2-3	ASSLMRETDTQY
-	TRBV28	TRBJ1-4	ASSLTRDGEKLF
-	TRBV5-1	TRBJ2-7	ASSWASTGSYEQY
few	TRBV6-5	TRBJ2-2	ASSYGTELF
few	TRBV9	TRBJ1-1	ASSLGEGTEAF
-	TRBV28	TRBJ1-3	ASSLTVSGNTIY
once	TRBV28	TRBJ2-7	ASSLRGVYEQY
once	TRBV27	TRBJ2-7	ASSLSAKYEQY
-	TRBV11-2	TRBJ2-1	ASSLARLAVYNEQF
-	TRBV28	TRBJ2-5	ASRPPGPGGFQETQY
once	TRBV12-5	TRBJ2-2	AGGRGSGELF
-	TRBV7-6	TRBJ2-1	ASSLGGTPSYNEQF
-	TRBV7-2	TRBJ2-7	ASSLVSGSSYEQY
-	TRBV30	TRBJ1-4	AWSVGQSEKLF
-	TRBV11-2	TRBJ2-7	ASSLGTGGYYEQY
-	TRBV2	TRBJ2-7	ASTQPGQAYEQY